This TCR beta chain was sequenced during a study of graft-versus-host responses after intestinal transplantation. Study context: Isolated intestinal, liver-intestinal, or multivisceral transplants had been given to the recipients. Among the recipients, all got anti-thymocyte globulin induction and then tacrolimus and steroids for about 3 years.

About this clone itself: Its antigen is unknown.

Germline values: CDR1 MNHEY, CDR2 SVGAGI. V dropped 6 bases and J dropped 3 bases, with 11 bases sitting between them. The CDR3 is made up of 13 amino acids. Some clones are missing from TCRdb's copy, which holds only in-frame ones; the method was immunoSEQ multiplex PCR. The table records some 45,000 clones, approximately 94% of them present only once. Regarding the study as a whole: GvH clones turned up in recipient marrow; some had shown up first in ileum or blood.

Specimen: PBMCs, collected about 11 months after intestinal transplant. The TCR comes from a human patient who received an intestinal transplant, so some T cells may come from the graft donor. This chain joins TRBV6-5 and TRBJ1-2; D is undetermined. CDR3 residues: CASSLNPDYGYTF. The DNA for the CDR3 is TGTGCCAGCAGCTTAAATCCGGACTATGGCTACACCTTC.